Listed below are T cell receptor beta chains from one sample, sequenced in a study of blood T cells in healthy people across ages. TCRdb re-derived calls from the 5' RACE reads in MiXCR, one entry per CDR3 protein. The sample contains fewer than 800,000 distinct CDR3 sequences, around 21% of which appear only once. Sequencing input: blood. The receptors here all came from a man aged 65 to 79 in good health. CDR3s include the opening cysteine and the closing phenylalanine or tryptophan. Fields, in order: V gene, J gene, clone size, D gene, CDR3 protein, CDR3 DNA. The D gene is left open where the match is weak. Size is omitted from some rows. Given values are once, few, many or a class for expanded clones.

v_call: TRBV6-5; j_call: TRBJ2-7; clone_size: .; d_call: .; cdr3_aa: CAREDGEGSYEQYF; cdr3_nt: TGTGCCAGAGAAGACGGAGAAGGCTCCTACGAGCAGTACTTC
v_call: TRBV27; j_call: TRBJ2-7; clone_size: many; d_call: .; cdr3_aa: CASSFGRGNNEQYF; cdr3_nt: TGTGCCAGCAGTTTCGGCAGGGGAAACAACGAGCAGTACTTC
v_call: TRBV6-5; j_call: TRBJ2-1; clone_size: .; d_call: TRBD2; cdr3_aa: CASSYPSWTSGIYNEQFF; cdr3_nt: TGTGCCAGCAGTTACCCCTCTTGGACTAGCGGGATCTACAATGAGCAGTTCTTC
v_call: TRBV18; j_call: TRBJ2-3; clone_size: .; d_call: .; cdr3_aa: CASSPPTSTDTQYF; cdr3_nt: TGTGCCAGCTCACCACCCACTAGCACAGATACGCAGTATTTT
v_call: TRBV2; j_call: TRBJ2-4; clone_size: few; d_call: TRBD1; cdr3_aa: CASSGEGQGGKNIQYF; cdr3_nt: TGTGCCAGCAGTGGGGAGGGACAGGGTGGCAAAAACATTCAGTACTTC
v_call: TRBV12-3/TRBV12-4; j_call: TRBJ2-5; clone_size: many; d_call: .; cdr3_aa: CASSFGGSQETQYF; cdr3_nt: TGTGCCAGCAGCTTTGGGGGCAGCCAAGAGACCCAGTACTTC
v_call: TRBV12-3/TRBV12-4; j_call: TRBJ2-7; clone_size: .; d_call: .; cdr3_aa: CASSLYKATYEQYF; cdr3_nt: TGTGCCAGCAGTTTATATAAGGCTACCTACGAGCAGTACTTC
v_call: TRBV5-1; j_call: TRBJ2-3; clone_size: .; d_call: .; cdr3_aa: CASSLYRDGRTDTQYF; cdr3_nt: TGCGCCAGCAGCTTGTACCGGGACGGACGCACAGATACGCAGTATTTT
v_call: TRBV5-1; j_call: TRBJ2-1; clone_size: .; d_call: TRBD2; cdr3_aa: CASSEAGGMSEQFF; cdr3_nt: TGCGCCAGCAGCGAAGCGGGAGGGATGAGTGAGCAGTTCTTC
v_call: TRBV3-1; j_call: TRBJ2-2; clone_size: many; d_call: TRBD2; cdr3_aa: CASSLLAGANTGELFF; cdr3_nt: TGTGCCAGCAGCCTGTTAGCGGGAGCGAACACCGGGGAGCTGTTTTTT
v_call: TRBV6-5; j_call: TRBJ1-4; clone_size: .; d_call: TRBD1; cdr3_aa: CASSSRDSLNEKLFF; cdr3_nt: TGTGCCAGCAGTTCCCGGGACAGCCTAAATGAAAAACTGTTTTTT
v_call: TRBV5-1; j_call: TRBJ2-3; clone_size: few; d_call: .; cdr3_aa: CASRRDGTGTDTQYF; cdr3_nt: TGCGCCAGCAGACGGGATGGGACTGGCACAGATACGCAGTATTTT
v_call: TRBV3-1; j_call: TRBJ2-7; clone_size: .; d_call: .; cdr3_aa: CASSPYRGIPYEQYF; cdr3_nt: TGTGCCAGCAGCCCCTATCGGGGGATCCCCTACGAGCAGTACTTC
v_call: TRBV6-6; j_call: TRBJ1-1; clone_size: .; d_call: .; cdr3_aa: CASSYNPVEGVAEAFF; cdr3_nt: TGTGCCAGCAGTTACAACCCCGTAGAGGGTGTAGCTGAAGCTTTCTTT
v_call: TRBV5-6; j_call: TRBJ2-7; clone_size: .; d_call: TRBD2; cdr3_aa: CASSLDGTSGSGGGQYF; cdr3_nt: TGTGCCAGCAGCTTGGATGGGACTAGCGGGAGTGGTGGTGGGCAGTACTTC
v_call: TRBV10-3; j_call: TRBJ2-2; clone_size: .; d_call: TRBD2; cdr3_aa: CAISESPGLAGGGNTGELFF; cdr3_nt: TGTGCCATCAGTGAGTCCCCGGGACTAGCGGGAGGCGGGAACACCGGGGAGCTGTTTTTT
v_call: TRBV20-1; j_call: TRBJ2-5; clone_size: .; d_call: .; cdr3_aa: CSGYSAYQETQYF; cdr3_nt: TGCAGTGGGTATTCAGCGTACCAAGAGACCCAGTACTTC
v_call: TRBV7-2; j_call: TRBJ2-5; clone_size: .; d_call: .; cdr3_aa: CASSLAYLISKETQYF; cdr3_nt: TGTGCCAGCAGCTTAGCGTACTTAATCTCCAAAGAGACCCAGTACTTC
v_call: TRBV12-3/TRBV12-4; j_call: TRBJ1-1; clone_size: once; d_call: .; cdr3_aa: CASSLAGRAVSPFF; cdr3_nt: TGTGCCAGCAGTTTAGCAGGGCGGGCGGTGTCGCCTTTCTTT
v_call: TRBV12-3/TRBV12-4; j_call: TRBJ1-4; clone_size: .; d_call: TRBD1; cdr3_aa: CASKGTGQGVIEKLFF; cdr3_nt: TGTGCCAGCAAGGGTACTGGACAGGGGGTTATTGAAAAACTGTTTTTT
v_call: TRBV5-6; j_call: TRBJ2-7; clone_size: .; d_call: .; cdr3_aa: CASSFEWNEQYF; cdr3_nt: TGTGCCAGCAGCTTCGAGTGGAACGAGCAGTACTTC
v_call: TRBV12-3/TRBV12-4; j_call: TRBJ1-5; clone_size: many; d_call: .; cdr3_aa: CASSRGNQPQHF; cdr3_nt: TGTGCCAGCAGTAGGGGGAATCAGCCCCAGCATTTT
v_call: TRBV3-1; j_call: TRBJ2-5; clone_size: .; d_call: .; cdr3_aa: CASSQGGEETQYF; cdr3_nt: TGTGCCAGCAGCCAAGGGGGAGAAGAGACCCAGTACTTC
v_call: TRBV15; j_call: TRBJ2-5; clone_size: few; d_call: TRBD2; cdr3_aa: CATSRDLAGRQETQYF; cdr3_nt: TGTGCCACCAGCAGAGATCTAGCGGGACGCCAAGAGACCCAGTACTTC
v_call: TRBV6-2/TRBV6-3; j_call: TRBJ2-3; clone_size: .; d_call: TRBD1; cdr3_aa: CASRKGDRSVGTDTQYF; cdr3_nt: TGTGCCAGCAGAAAAGGGGACAGATCAGTTGGAACAGATACGCAGTATTTT